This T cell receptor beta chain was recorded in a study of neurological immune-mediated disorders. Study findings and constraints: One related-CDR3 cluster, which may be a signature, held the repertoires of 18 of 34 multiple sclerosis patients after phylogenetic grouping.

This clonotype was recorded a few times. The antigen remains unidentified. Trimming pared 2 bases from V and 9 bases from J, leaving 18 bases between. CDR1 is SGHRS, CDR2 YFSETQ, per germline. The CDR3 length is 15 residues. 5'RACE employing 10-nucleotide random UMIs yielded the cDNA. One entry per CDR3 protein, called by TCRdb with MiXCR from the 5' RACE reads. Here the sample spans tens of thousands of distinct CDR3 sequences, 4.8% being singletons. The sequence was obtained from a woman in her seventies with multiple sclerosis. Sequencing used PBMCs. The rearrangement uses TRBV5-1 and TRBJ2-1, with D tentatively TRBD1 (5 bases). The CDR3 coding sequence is TGCGCCAGCAGCTTTCTGCCAGGGCCCCAAAGTGAGCAGTTCTTC. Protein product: CASSFLPGPQSEQFF.